This T cell receptor beta chain was profiled in a study of T cells after yellow fever vaccination. Broader study findings: A small proportion of clonotypes was detected in both the CD4 and CD8 compartments.

On this clonotype itself: Its antigen is not identified.

Making TCR cDNA involved 5'RACE template switching, which added UMIs and a universal primer site. TCRdb processed the 5' RACE reads anew with MiXCR; each CDR3 protein has one entry. The profile shows 95,000 to 150,000 distinct CDR3 sequences, 13% to 15% of them singletons. In germline, CDR1 is MDHEN, CDR2 SYDVKM. The CDR3 extends over 14 amino acids. The junction had 10 bases not matched to a gene; V was cut back by 6 bases and J by 6 bases. This sequence originates from a man between 18 and 35 years old who received the YFV17D yellow fever vaccine. V usage is TRBV28 and J usage is TRBJ2-7; 8 positions match TRBD1. The sequences come from CD8+ T cells sorted from PBMCs, collected 5 days after the yellow fever booster vaccination. The CDR3 here is CASRGQGGRGEQYF. The CDR3 nucleotides read TGTGCCAGCAGAGGACAGGGCGGACGCGGCGAGCAGTACTTC.